This T cell receptor beta chain was obtained from a study of T cells in women clearing cervical HPV infection. Trimming at V came to 4 bases and at J to 6 bases, leaving 8 bases not matched to a gene. There are 14 residues in the CDR3. CDR1 and CDR2 from the germline V gene are SGHDN and FVKESK. About this clone itself: The antigen is unknown. The CDR3 extends 3 residues past the end of the read, so its final part is completed from the germline J gene.

Profiled with immunoSEQ multiplex PCR; TCRdb holds only in-frame clones, not every one. This sample's clone table lists approximately 39,000 clones. General study results and limits: CIN3+ cases had significantly higher TCR richness than controls; evenness did not differ.

Sequencing used blood buffy coat. The clonotype was recovered from a woman aged 18 to 75 with a cervical HPV16 infection that either progressed to CIN3+ or cleared (not recorded which). The chain has TRBV14 and TRBJ2-7, with 8 nucleotides matching TRBD1. The DNA read from the CDR3 is TGTGCCAGCAGCCCCCGAGGCAGGGGGCGCGAG. It codes for CASSPRGRGRE. The complete CDR3 reads CASSPRGRGREQYF.